The sample holds one count of the clone carrying this TCR beta chain. The source of the sample is a study of blood T cell repertoires in COVID-19. Germline V CDR1 and CDR2: LNHDA, SQIVND (reference sequence). After removal of 5 bases from V and 6 bases from J, the junction contained 6 bases not matched to a gene. The CDR3 sequence is 14 residues long. The repertoire was sequenced with immunoSEQ multiplex PCR; TCRdb's copy has only in-frame clones and lacks some. The data contain about 230,000 clones, around 88% of them singletons. The sample consisted of peripheral blood. The sequence was obtained from an elderly man with acute or convalescent COVID-19. This chain uses TRBV19 with TRBJ2-2; 7 bases map to TRBD1. The CDR3 protein is CASSFDRVAGELFF. CDR3 in DNA: TGTGCCAGTAGTTTTGACAGGGTCGCCGGGGAGCTGTTTTTT.